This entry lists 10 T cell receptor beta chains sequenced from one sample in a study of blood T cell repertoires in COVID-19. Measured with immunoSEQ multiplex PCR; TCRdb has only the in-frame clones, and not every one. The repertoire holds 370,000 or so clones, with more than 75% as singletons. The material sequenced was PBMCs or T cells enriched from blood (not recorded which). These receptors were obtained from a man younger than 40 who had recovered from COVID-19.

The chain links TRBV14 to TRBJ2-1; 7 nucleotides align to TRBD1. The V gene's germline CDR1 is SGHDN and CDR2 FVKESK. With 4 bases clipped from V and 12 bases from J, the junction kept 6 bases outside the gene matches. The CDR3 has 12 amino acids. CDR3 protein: CASSLGTALQFF. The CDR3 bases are TGTGCCAGCAGCCTCGGGACAGCTCTGCAGTTCTTC.

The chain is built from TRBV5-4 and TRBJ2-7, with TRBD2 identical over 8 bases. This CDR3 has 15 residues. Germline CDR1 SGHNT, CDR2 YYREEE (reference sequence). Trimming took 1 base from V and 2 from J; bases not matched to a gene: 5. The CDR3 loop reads CASSLLSGGAYEQYF. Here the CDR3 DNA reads TGTGCCAGCAGCTTGTTATCCGGGGGGGCCTACGAGCAGTACTTC.

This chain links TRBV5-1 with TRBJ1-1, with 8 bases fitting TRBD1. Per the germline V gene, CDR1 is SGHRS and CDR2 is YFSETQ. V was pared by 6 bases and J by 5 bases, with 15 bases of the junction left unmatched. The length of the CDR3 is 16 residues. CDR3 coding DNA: TGCGCCAGCAATGGGGCAGGGGGCGAGGTAACGACTGAAGCTTTCTTT. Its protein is CASNGAGGEVTTEAFF.

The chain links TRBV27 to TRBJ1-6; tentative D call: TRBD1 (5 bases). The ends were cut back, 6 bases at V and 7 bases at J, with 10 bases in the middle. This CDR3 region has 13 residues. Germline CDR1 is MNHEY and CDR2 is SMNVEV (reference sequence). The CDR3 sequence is CASRGLGNSPLHF. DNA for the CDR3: TGTGCCAGCAGGGGGCTTGGAAATTCACCCCTCCACTTT.

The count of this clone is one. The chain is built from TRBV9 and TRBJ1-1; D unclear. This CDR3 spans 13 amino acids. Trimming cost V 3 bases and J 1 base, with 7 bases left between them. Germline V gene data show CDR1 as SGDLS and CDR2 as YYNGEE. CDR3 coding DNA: TGTGCCAGCAGCGGGGCATGGAACACTGAAGCTTTCTTT. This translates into CASSGAWNTEAFF. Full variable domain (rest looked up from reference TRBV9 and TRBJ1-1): DSGVTQTPKHLITATGQRVTLRCSPRSGDLSVYWYQQSLDQGLQFLIQYYNGEERAKGNILERFSAQQFPDLHSELNLSSLELGDSALYFCASSGAWNTEAFFGQGTRLTVV.

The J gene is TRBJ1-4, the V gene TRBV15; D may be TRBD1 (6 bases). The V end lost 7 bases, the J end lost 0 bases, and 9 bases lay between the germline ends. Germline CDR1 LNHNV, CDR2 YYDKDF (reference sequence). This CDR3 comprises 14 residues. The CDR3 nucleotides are TGTGCCACCACGGACAGTGCAACTAATGAAAAACTGTTTTTT. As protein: CATTDSATNEKLFF. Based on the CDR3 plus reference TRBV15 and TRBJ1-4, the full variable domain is DAMVIQNPRYQVTQFGKPVTLSCSQTLNHNVMYWYQQKSSQAPKLLFHYYDKDFNNEADTPDNFQSRRPNTSFCFLDIRSPGLGDTAMYLCATTDSATNEKLFFGSGTQLSVL.

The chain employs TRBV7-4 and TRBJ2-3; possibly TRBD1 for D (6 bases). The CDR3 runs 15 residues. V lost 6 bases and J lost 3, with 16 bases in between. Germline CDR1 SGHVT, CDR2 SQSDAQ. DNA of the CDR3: TGTGCCAGCAGGGCAGGGGTTATGTGTACAGATACGCAGTATTTT. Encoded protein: CASRAGVMCTDTQYF.

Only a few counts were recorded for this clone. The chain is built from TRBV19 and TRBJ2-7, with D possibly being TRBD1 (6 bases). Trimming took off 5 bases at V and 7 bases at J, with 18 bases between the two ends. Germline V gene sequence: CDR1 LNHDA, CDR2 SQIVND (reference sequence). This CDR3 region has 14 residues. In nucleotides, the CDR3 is TGTGCCAGTAGTGCCAACCGGGACACCCCAGAGCAGTACTTC. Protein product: CASSANRDTPEQYF.

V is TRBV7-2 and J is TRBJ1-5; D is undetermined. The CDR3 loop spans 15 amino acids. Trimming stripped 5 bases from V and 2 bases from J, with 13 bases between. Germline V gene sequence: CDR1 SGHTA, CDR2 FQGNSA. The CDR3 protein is CASSPFVGGNQPQHF. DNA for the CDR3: TGTGCCAGCAGCCCCTTTGTGGGCGGCAATCAGCCCCAGCATTTT.

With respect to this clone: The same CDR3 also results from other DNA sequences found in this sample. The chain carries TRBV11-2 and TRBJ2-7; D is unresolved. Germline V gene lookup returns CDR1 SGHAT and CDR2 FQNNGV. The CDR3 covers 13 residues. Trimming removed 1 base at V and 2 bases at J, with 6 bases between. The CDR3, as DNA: TGTGCCAGCAGCTTAGGAGGTCCCTACGAGCAGTACTTC. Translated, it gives CASSLGGPYEQYF.